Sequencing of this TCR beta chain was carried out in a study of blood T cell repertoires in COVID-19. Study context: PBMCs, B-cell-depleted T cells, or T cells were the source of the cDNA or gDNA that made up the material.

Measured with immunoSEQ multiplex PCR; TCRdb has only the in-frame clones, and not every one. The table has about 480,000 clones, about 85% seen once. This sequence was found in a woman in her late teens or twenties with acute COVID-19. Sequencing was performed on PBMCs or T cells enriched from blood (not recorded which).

The CDR3 region is CASRQGWNQPQHF. CDR3 sequence (DNA): TGTGCCAGCAGACAGGGCTGGAATCAGCCCCAGCATTTT. The chain combines TRBV19 with TRBJ1-5; 7 nucleotides match TRBD1. CDR1 is LNHDA and CDR2 is SQIVND in the germline V gene (reference sequence). The V and J ends lost 9 bases and 4 bases, in that order; junction bases with no gene match: 6. This CDR3 comprises 13 residues.